The entry that follows covers one TCR beta chain sequence. The target antigen is unknown. Profiled with immunoSEQ multiplex PCR; TCRdb holds only in-frame clones, not every one. Here the sample spans 90,000 to 130,000 clones, approximately 90% being singletons. The source of the sample is a study of T cell responses to AZD1222 COVID-19 vaccine. Study conclusions and caveats: At study baseline, merely roughly 6 AZD1222 recipients were seropositive. The sample set comprised mostly white British donors with more females, and clonal diversity was possibly underestimated. Repertoires were obtained only post-peak T cell response.

The V and J ends lost 4 bases and 2 bases respectively, with 8 bases between them. The CDR3 runs 12 residues. From germline, CDR1 is SQVTM and CDR2 ANQGSEA. The sequence derives from an adult who received the AZD1222 COVID-19 vaccine. The chain links TRBV29-1 to TRBJ2-5; TRBD2 might be the D (6 bases). Sequenced material: peripheral blood, taken 28 days after the second AZD1222 dose. The CDR3 reads CSVVRGQETQYF. The CDR3 DNA sequence: TGCAGCGTTGTTCGGGGGCAAGAGACCCAGTACTTC.